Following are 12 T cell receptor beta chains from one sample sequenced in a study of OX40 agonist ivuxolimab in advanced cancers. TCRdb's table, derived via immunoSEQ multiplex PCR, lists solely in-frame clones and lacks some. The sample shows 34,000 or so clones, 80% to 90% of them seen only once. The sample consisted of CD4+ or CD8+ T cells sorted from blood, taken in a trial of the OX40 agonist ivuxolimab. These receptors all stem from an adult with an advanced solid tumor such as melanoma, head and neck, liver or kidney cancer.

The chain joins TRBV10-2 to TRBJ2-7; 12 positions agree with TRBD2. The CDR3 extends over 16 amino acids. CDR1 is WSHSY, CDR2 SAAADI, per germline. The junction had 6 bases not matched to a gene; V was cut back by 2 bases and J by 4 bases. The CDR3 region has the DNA TGCGCCAGCAGTGAGAAGACTAGCGGGAGTCGATACGAGCAGTACTTC. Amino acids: CASSEKTSGSRYEQYF.

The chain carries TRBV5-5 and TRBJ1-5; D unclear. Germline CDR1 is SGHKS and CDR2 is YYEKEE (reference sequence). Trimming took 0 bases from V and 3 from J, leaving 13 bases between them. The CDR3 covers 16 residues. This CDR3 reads CASSLGILSVNQPQHF. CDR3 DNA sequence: TGTGCCAGCAGCTTGGGCATTCTATCAGTCAATCAGCCCCAGCATTTT.

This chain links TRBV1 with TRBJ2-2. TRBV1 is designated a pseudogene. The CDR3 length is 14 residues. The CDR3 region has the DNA TGCACCAGCAGCCGCCTAGACATCGCCGGGGAGCTGTTTTTT. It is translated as CTSSRLDIAGELFF.

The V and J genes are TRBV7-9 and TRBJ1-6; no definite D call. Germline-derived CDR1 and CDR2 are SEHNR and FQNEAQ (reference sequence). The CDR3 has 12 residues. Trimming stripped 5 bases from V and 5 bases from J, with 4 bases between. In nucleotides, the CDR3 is TGTGCCAGCAGCCTAGATAATTCACCCCTCCACTTT. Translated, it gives CASSLDNSPLHF.

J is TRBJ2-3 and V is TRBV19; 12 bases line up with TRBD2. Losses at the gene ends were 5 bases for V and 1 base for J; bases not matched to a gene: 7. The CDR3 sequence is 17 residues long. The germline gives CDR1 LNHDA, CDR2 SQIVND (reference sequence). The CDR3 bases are TGTGCCAGTAGTCCCCGGCGACTAGCGGGAGGCACAGATACGCAGTATTTT. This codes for CASSPRRLAGGTDTQYF.

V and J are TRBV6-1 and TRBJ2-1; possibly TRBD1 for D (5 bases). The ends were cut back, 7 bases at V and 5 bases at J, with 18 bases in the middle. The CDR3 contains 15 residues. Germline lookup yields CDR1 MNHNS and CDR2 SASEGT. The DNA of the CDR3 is TGTGCCAGCAAGGGTGGCAGGGTTTCGCACAATGAGCAGTTCTTC. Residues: CASKGGRVSHNEQFF.

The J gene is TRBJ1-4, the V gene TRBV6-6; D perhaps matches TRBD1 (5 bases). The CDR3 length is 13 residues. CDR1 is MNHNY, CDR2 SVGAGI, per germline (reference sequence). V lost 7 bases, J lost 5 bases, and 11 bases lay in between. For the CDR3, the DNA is TGTGCCAGCAATCTACAGGACAATGAAAAACTGTTTTTT. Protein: CASNLQDNEKLFF.

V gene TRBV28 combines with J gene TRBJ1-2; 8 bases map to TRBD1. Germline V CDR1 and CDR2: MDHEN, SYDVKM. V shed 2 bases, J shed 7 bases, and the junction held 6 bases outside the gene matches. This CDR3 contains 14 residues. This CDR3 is CASSLQGAVGGYTF. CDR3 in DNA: TGTGCCAGCAGTTTACAGGGGGCGGTGGGTGGCTACACCTTC.

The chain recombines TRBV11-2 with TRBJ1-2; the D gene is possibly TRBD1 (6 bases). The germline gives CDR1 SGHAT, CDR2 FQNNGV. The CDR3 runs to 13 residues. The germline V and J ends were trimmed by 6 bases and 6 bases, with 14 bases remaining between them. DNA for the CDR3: TGTGCCAGCAGTCGGACAGATTCAGATGGCTACACCTTC. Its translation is CASSRTDSDGYTF.

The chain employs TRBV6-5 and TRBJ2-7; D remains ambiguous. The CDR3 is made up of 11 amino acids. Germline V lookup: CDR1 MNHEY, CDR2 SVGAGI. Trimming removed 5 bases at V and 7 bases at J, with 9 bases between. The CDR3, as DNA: TGTGCCAGCAGTGGGAAGAGAGAGCAGTACTTC. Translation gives CASSGKREQYF.

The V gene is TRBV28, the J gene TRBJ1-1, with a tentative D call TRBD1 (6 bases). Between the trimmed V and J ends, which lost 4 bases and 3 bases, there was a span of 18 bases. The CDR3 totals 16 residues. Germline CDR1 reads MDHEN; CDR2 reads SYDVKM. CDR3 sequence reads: CASSSAGAGVDTEAFF. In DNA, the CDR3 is TGTGCCAGCAGTTCGGCAGGGGCAGGAGTGGACACTGAAGCTTTCTTT.

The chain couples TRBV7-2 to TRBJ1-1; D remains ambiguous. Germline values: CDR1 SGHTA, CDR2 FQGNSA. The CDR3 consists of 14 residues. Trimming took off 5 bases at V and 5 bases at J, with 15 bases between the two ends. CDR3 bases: TGTGCCAGCAGCCCCATTGGGAGGGAAACTGAAGCTTTCTTT. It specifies CASSPIGRETEAFF.